This paragraph reports one T cell receptor beta chain. Its specificity is unknown. J lost 6 bases, V lost 5 bases, and 8 bases had no gene match. The length of the CDR3 is 15 residues. CDR1 is LNHDA and CDR2 is SQIVND in the germline V gene (reference sequence). The authors distributed each subset's genomic DNA evenly over several immunoSEQ plates. Per the original data handling: ImmunoSEQ only sent back junction sequences with no quality scores, so filtering was done differently. Clones were read by immunoSEQ multiplex PCR, and TCRdb kept only the in-frame ones, dropping some. V, J and clone size derive from that table, while D and trimming were established from the DNA sequence. The sample holds 2 million or so clones; about 95% are singletons and the top ten take around 1.1%. The entry originates in a study of shared clonotypes between healthy human individuals. Study-level results: In a handful of donors, around 4.5% of naive CD4 clonotypes appeared in common.

CD8 cells regarded as naive lacked CD45RO, were positively chosen for CCR7, and omitted terminally differentiated effector memory CD45RA+ cells. V usage is TRBV19 and J usage is TRBJ2-7; 12 bases map to TRBD2. Material for sequencing was naive CD8+ T cells sorted from blood. The clonotype was recovered from a man younger than 35 in good health. The CDR3 DNA reads TGTGCCAGTAGTTCGAGACTAGCGGGGGCAAGCGAGCAGTACTTC. Encoded protein: CASSSRLAGASEQYF.